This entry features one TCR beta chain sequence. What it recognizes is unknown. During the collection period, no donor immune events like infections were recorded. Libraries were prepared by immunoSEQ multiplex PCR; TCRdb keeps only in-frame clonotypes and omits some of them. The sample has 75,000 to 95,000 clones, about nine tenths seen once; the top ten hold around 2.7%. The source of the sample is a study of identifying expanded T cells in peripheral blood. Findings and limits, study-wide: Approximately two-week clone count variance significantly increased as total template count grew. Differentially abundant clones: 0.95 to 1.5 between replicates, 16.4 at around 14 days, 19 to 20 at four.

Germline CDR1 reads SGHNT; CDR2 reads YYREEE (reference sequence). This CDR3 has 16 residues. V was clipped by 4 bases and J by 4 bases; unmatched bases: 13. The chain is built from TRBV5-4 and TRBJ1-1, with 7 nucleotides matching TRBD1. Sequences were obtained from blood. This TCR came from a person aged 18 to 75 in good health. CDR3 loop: CASSPDPGTALTEAFF. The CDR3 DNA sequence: TGTGCCAGCAGCCCCGACCCGGGGACAGCGCTCACTGAAGCTTTCTTT. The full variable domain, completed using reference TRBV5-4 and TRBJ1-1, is ETGVTQSPTHLIKTRGQQVTLRCSSQSGHNTVSWYQQALGQGPQFIFQYYREEENGRGNFPPRFSGLQFPNYSSELNVNALELDDSALYLCASSPDPGTALTEAFFGQGTRLTVV.